Shown below are 28 T cell receptor beta chains from a single sample sequenced in a study of blood T cell repertoires in COVID-19. Data came from immunoSEQ multiplex PCR; TCRdb stores just in-frame clones and leaves some out. Of some 130,000 clones listed, around 88% are singletons. The source material was peripheral blood. These TCRs come from a man between 50 and 59 years old with active or convalescent COVID-19.

The rearrangement links TRBV29-1 to TRBJ2-3; 8 bases map to TRBD1. The CDR3 runs 13 residues. V lost 6 bases to trimming and J lost 6 bases; unmatched junction nucleotides: 8. Germline CDR1 reads SQVTM; CDR2 reads ANQGSEA. Written as DNA, the CDR3 is TGCAGCGTGGGGACAGGTTCGGCCGATACGCAGTATTTT. Amino acids: CSVGTGSADTQYF.

The J gene is TRBJ2-5, the V gene TRBV18, with TRBD1 matching over 8 bases. Germline assignment: CDR1 KGHSH and CDR2 LQKENI. The CDR3 is made up of 15 amino acids. V trimming: 3 bases; J trimming: 5 bases; junction bases outside the gene matches: 8. The CDR3 is CASSPTDRGLETQYF. DNA for the CDR3: TGTGCCAGCTCACCTACAGACAGGGGTCTCGAGACCCAGTACTTC. The variable domain in full, completed from reference TRBV18 and TRBJ2-5, reads NAGVMQNPRHLVRRRGQEARLRCSPMKGHSHVYWYRQLPEEGLKFMVYLQKENIIDESGMPKERFSAEFPKEGPSILRIQQVVRGDSAAYFCASSPTDRGLETQYFGPGTRLLVL.

This chain joins TRBV7-2 and TRBJ2-1, with a weak D call TRBD1 (5 bases). V lost 3 bases to trimming and J lost 2 bases, with 11 bases between them. Germline CDR1 is SGHTA and CDR2 is FQGNSA. The CDR3 consists of 15 residues. The CDR3: CASSFLRGTYNEQFF. The CDR3 DNA sequence: TGTGCCAGCAGCTTTTTAAGGGGAACCTACAATGAGCAGTTCTTC. Filled out from reference TRBV7-2 and TRBJ2-1, the complete variable domain reads GAGVSQSPSNKVTEKGKDVELRCDPISGHTALYWYRQSLGQGLEFLIYFQGNSAPDKSGLPSDRFSAERTGGSVSTLTIQRTQQEDSAVYLCASSFLRGTYNEQFFGPGTRLTVL.

V and J are TRBV3-1 (or the pseudogene TRBV3-2) and TRBJ2-5, with D possibly matching TRBD2 (6 bases). In germline, CDR1 is LGHDT, CDR2 YNNKEL (reference sequence). The CDR3 extends over 13 amino acids. V shed 1 base and J shed 7 bases, with 10 bases lying between them. DNA of the CDR3: TGTGCCAGCAGCCAAGTGCGGGACGGGACCCAGTACTTC. Its translation: CASSQVRDGTQYF.

The chain joins TRBV6-4 to TRBJ2-1; TRBD1 is a possible D gene (6 bases). Germline V CDR1 and CDR2: MRHNA, SNTAGT. Trimming pared 5 bases from V and 0 bases from J, leaving 11 bases between. The CDR3 sequence is 15 residues long. CDR3 nucleotides: TGTGCCAGCAGTCAGGGACACCTCTCCTACAATGAGCAGTTCTTC. This codes for CASSQGHLSYNEQFF.

This CDR3 is CASSPGLASDTQYF. The CDR3 nucleotides read TGTGCCAGCAGTCCGGGACTAGCATCAGATACGCAGTATTTT. V is TRBV2 and J is TRBJ2-3; 9 bases align to TRBD2. From germline, CDR1 is SNHLY and CDR2 FYNNEI. The CDR3 runs to 14 residues. With V trimmed by 5 bases and J by 4 bases, 4 bases remained unmatched. Combining the CDR3 with reference TRBV2 and TRBJ2-3 gives the whole variable domain EPEVTQTPSHQVTQMGQEVILRCVPISNHLYFYWYRQILGQKVEFLVSFYNNEISEKSEIFDDQFSVERPDGSNFTLKIRSTKLEDSAMYFCASSPGLASDTQYFGPGTRLTVL.

This clone occurred a few times. The rearrangement links TRBV29-1 to TRBJ2-1; a weak D match, TRBD1 (5 bases). Looked up from germline, CDR1 is SQVTM and CDR2 is ANQGSEA. The length of the CDR3 is 12 residues. Trimming took 4 bases from V and 6 from J, leaving 10 bases between them. The CDR3 coding sequence is TGCAGCGTTGCCAGGGTCACCAATGAGCAGTTCTTC. As protein: CSVARVTNEQFF.

The chain carries TRBV28 and TRBJ2-5, with D unresolved. Deletions cut 5 bases from V and 5 bases from J, with 18 bases between. CDR3 length: 15 amino acids. CDR1 is MDHEN and CDR2 is SYDVKM in the germline V gene. In nucleotides, the CDR3 is TGTGCCAGCAGTCCCCCAGTGATGCATGTCGAGACCCAGTACTTC. Translation: CASSPPVMHVETQYF.

The chain is built from TRBV3-1 (or the pseudogene TRBV3-2) and TRBJ2-5, with 11 bases fitting TRBD2. Germline values: CDR1 LGHDT, CDR2 YNNKEL (reference sequence). The ends lost 0 bases at V and 2 bases at J; junction bases unmatched: 5. The CDR3 is 17 residues long. DNA for the CDR3: TGTGCCAGCAGCCAAGATCCGCCTAGCGGGGGGCAAGAGACCCAGTACTTC. Translated: CASSQDPPSGGQETQYF.

The J gene is TRBJ2-3, the V gene TRBV19, with D perhaps matching TRBD1 (6 bases). Germline V gives CDR1 LNHDA, CDR2 SQIVND (reference sequence). The CDR3 spans 16 residues. The germline V and J ends were trimmed by 4 bases and 3 bases, with 17 bases remaining between them. The CDR3 nucleotides read TGTGCCAGTAGTACCACGACAGGTCGGAGGACAGATACGCAGTATTTT. It is translated as CASSTTTGRRTDTQYF.

This clone showed up just once. The chain uses TRBV30 and TRBJ2-5, with TRBD2 matching over 8 bases. V lost 4 bases to trimming and J lost 5 bases; unmatched junction nucleotides: 9. The CDR3 is 14 amino acids. Per germline, CDR1 GTSNPN and CDR2 SVGIG (reference sequence). CDR3 coding DNA: TGTGCCTGGACCAGCGGGAGTGAGTGGGAGACCCAGTACTTC. Translation: CAWTSGSEWETQYF.

This rearrangement joins TRBV6-6 to TRBJ1-5, with 7 bases identical to TRBD1. The germline V gene encodes CDR1 MNHNY and CDR2 SVGAGI (reference sequence). The CDR3 consists of 15 residues. Trimming cost V 2 bases and J 7 bases; bases outside gene matches: 8. This CDR3 reads CASSYKRTGVQPQHF. The CDR3 nucleotides read TGTGCCAGCAGTTACAAAAGAACAGGGGTGCAGCCCCAGCATTTT.

The rearrangement links TRBV6-5 to TRBJ2-1; 8 bases match TRBD2. V lost 8 bases, J lost 0 bases, and 6 bases stayed unmatched. The CDR3 spans 15 residues. The V gene's germline CDR1 is MNHEY and CDR2 SVGAGI. The CDR3 here is CASRGGASSYNEQFF. The CDR3 region has the DNA TGTGCCAGCCGGGGGGGGGCTAGCTCCTACAATGAGCAGTTCTTC.

The rearrangement uses TRBV4-3 and TRBJ1-3, with TRBD1 matching 7 bases. Germline lookup yields CDR1 LGHNA and CDR2 YSLEER. The CDR3 length is 15 residues. V was pared by 1 base and J by 5 bases, with 5 bases of the junction left unmatched. Here the CDR3 DNA reads TGCGCCAGCAGCCAAGGTACAGGGGTGCGAAACACCATATATTTT. Its translation: CASSQGTGVRNTIYF.

The V gene is TRBV20-1, the J gene TRBJ2-5, with TRBD1 matching over 7 bases. The CDR3 sequence is 11 residues long. CDR1 and CDR2 (germline): DFQATT, SNEGSKA (reference sequence). V lost 6 bases, J lost 5 bases, and 3 bases stayed unmatched. CDR3 in amino acids: CSAYRGETQYF. The CDR3 DNA sequence: TGCAGTGCGTACAGGGGCGAGACCCAGTACTTC.

The chain joins TRBV6-5 to TRBJ1-5; the match to TRBD1 covers 7 bases. Germline assignment: CDR1 MNHEY and CDR2 SVGAGI. V shed 6 bases and J 1 base; nucleotides not matched to a gene: 6. This CDR3 is 15 amino acids long. This CDR3 is CASSMTGMSNQPQHF. In DNA, the CDR3 is TGTGCCAGCAGCATGACAGGGATGAGCAATCAGCCCCAGCATTTT.

This chain connects TRBV28 to TRBJ1-1; D is perhaps TRBD1 (5 bases). The V end lost 5 bases, the J end lost 0 bases, and 10 bases lay between the germline ends. This CDR3 is 14 amino acids long. Germline lookup yields CDR1 MDHEN and CDR2 SYDVKM. In DNA form, the CDR3 reads TGTGCCAGCAGTCCCTGGGGCCTGAACACTGAAGCTTTCTTT. This codes for CASSPWGLNTEAFF.

The chain joins TRBV7-9 to TRBJ2-2; D is uncertain. This CDR3 is built from 15 residues. The V end lost 5 bases, the J end lost 4 bases, and 14 bases lay between the germline ends. Germline CDR1 and CDR2: SEHNR and FQNEAQ (reference sequence). CDR3 sequence: CASSPRFQATGELFF. In nucleotides, the CDR3 is TGTGCCAGCAGCCCTAGGTTCCAAGCCACCGGGGAGCTGTTTTTT.

V gene TRBV6-5 combines with J gene TRBJ1-5, with unresolved D. Germline V gene data show CDR1 as MNHEY and CDR2 as SVGAGI. The CDR3 runs 13 residues. V was cut by 8 bases and J by 0 bases, with 8 bases left in between. CDR3 coding DNA: TGTGCCAGCGATGACATTAGCAATCAGCCCCAGCATTTT. As protein: CASDDISNQPQHF.

This clone was counted a single time. V gene TRBV28 combines with J gene TRBJ2-7; the D is unclear. CDR3 size: 12 residues. V lost 3 bases, J lost 2 bases, and 5 bases lay in between. CDR1 is MDHEN and CDR2 is SYDVKM in the germline V gene. The CDR3 coding sequence is TGTGCCAGCAGTTTGGCAACCTACGAGCAGTACTTC. Encoded protein: CASSLATYEQYF.

This clone was observed a single time. The chain joins TRBV5-6 to TRBJ2-7; no definite D call. V was clipped by 1 base and J by 7 bases, with 18 bases between them. The V gene's germline CDR1 is SGHDT and CDR2 YYEEEE. This CDR3 has 15 amino acids. The CDR3 sequence is CASSLHSSIFLEQYF. CDR3 nucleotide sequence: TGTGCCAGCAGCTTGCACAGCTCGATATTCCTAGAGCAGTACTTC.

This chain joins TRBV9 and TRBJ2-7; 9 positions agree with TRBD2. CDR3 length: 13 residues. The germline CDR1 and CDR2 sequences are SGDLS and YYNGEE. V gave up 6 bases and J gave up 3 bases; unmatched junction bases: 4. The CDR3 nucleotides are TGTGCCAGCAACCGGCGGGAGGGCTACGAGCAGTACTTC. Translating gives CASNRREGYEQYF.

This clone occurred a few times. CDR3 coding DNA: TGTGCCTGGAAGGGACAGGGGCCGTATGGCTACACCTTC. As protein: CAWKGQGPYGYTF. The chain has TRBV30 and TRBJ1-2; 10 bases are a match to TRBD1. In germline, CDR1 is GTSNPN, CDR2 SVGIG (reference sequence). The CDR3 covers 13 residues. V shed 4 bases, J shed 5 bases, and the junction held 4 bases outside the gene matches.

V usage is TRBV4-3 and J usage is TRBJ2-3; 11 bases agree with TRBD2. The V gene end was trimmed by 3 bases and the J gene end by 2 bases; junction bases not matched to a gene: 13. Per germline, CDR1 LGHNA and CDR2 YSLEER. CDR3 length equals 19 residues. CDR3 region: CASSQGSGGALITTDTQYF. As DNA, the CDR3 is TGCGCCAGCAGCCAGGGTAGCGGGGGGGCCCTCATAACCACAGATACGCAGTATTTT.

J is TRBJ2-7 and V is TRBV14; 13 bases agree with TRBD2. The germline V gene has CDR1 SGHDN and CDR2 FVKESK. The junction had 6 bases not matched to a gene; V was cut back by 2 bases and J by 5 bases. The CDR3 runs 16 residues. This chain's CDR3 is CASSQKLAGGPDEQYF. DNA for the CDR3: TGTGCCAGCAGCCAAAAACTAGCGGGGGGGCCGGACGAGCAGTACTTC.

The rearrangement joins TRBV28 to TRBJ1-5; D is possibly TRBD1 (6 bases). The germline V and J ends were trimmed by 6 bases and 2 bases, with 14 bases remaining between them. The CDR3 extends over 15 amino acids. CDR1 is MDHEN and CDR2 is SYDVKM in the germline V gene. CDR3 residues: CASRFTGMGNQPQHF. In DNA form, the CDR3 reads TGTGCCAGCAGATTTACAGGGATGGGCAATCAGCCCCAGCATTTT.

The rearrangement uses TRBV30 and TRBJ1-5, with a tentative D call TRBD1 (5 bases). V was trimmed by 2 bases and J by 5 bases, leaving 10 bases between them. The CDR3 spans 13 residues. Germline V gene lookup returns CDR1 GTSNPN and CDR2 SVGIG (reference sequence). The CDR3 is CAWSRGDYQPQHF. Written as DNA, the CDR3 is TGTGCCTGGAGTCGGGGGGACTATCAGCCCCAGCATTTT.

This sequence joins TRBV21-1 and TRBJ2-5; the table assigns TRBD1, which was not confirmed against the DNA. TRBV21-1 is listed as a pseudogene. This CDR3 has 15 residues. CDR3 DNA: TGTGCCAGCAGCAGGACAGGGGACTGTTCAGAGACCCAGTACTTC. Protein sequence: CASSRTGDCSETQYF.